These 17 T cell receptor beta chains were sequenced from one sample in a study of T-cell memory formation after mild COVID-19. MiXCR was run by TCRdb on the 5' RACE reads, yielding one entry per CDR3 protein. The repertoire consists of approximately 300,000 distinct CDR3 sequences, with approximately 15% occurring once and the leading ten covering around 23%. Sequencing input: PBMCs or a T cell subset sorted from them (not recorded which). The receptors stem from a man between 18 and 35 years old who had mild COVID-19 (a few samples of this study predate the infection). Cell type and time point are not known.

There are many counts of this clonotype. The chain has TRBV7-8 and TRBJ2-3; D might be TRBD2 (5 bases). The CDR3 covers 13 residues. V was clipped by 8 bases and J by 7 bases, with 16 bases between them. Germline V gene data show CDR1 as SGHVS and CDR2 as FQNEAQ. Here the CDR3 DNA reads TGTGCCAGCCGGTCAGAGGGTGGAAATACGCAGTATTTT. Translation gives CASRSEGGNTQYF.

This clonotype was seen a few times. The chain links TRBV19 to TRBJ2-1, with unresolved D. The CDR3 totals 14 residues. Trimming shortened V by 1 base and J by 5 bases, and 9 bases separated the two germline ends. Germline V lookup: CDR1 LNHDA, CDR2 SQIVND (reference sequence). CDR3 sequence: CASSIVVQNNEQFF. DNA for the CDR3: TGTGCCAGTAGTATAGTTGTGCAGAACAATGAGCAGTTCTTC.

This clonotype came up many times. The J gene is TRBJ2-5, the V gene TRBV5-1; D is perhaps TRBD1 (6 bases). Trimming removed 0 bases from V and 1 base from J, with 13 bases in between. Germline values: CDR1 SGHRS, CDR2 YFSETQ. This CDR3 spans 16 amino acids. CDR3 residues: CASSLEKQGSQETQYF. CDR3 DNA sequence: TGCGCCAGCAGCTTGGAAAAACAGGGTAGCCAAGAGACCCAGTACTTC.

This clonotype has a handful of counts. The CDR3 is CASSLEDADTQYF. CDR3 DNA: TGTGCCAGCAGCTTGGAGGATGCAGATACGCAGTATTTT. The V gene is TRBV5-6, the J gene TRBJ2-3; D uncertain. The germline V gene encodes CDR1 SGHDT and CDR2 YYEEEE. The CDR3 contains 13 residues. Trimming pared 0 bases from V and 4 bases from J, leaving 6 bases between.

This clonotype came up a few times. The chain has TRBV10-3 and TRBJ2-7; D might be TRBD1 (6 bases). Germline assignment: CDR1 ENHRY and CDR2 SYGVKD. V was trimmed by 2 bases and J by 2 bases, leaving 13 bases between them. The CDR3 runs to 15 residues. CDR3 protein: CAISERPGHPYEQYV. DNA for the CDR3: TGTGCCATCAGTGAGCGACCGGGACACCCCTACGAGCAGTACGTC.

The chain joins TRBV19 to TRBJ2-7; tentatively, D is TRBD1 or TRBD2 (5 bases each). Germline CDR1 LNHDA, CDR2 SQIVND (reference sequence). This CDR3 has 14 residues. The ends were cut back, 5 bases at V and 4 bases at J, with 15 bases in the middle. In nucleotides, the CDR3 is TGTGCCAGTAGTTATCAGGGACCCAGTTACGAGCAGTACTTC. Protein sequence: CASSYQGPSYEQYF.

This clonotype has only a few counts. This chain connects TRBV7-3 to TRBJ2-5; 7 positions agree with TRBD1. CDR1 and CDR2 (germline): SGHTA, FQGTGA. The CDR3 covers 16 residues. V dropped 9 bases and J dropped 1; count of bases not matched to a gene: 14. The CDR3 loop is CASPHGGQVLQETQYF. The CDR3 DNA follows: TGTGCCAGTCCGCACGGCGGACAGGTACTCCAAGAGACCCAGTACTTC. Based on the CDR3 plus reference TRBV7-3 and TRBJ2-5, the full variable domain is GAGVSQTPSNKVTEKGKYVELRCDPISGHTALYWYRQSLGQGPEFLIYFQGTGAADDSGLPNDRFFAVRPEGSVSTLKIQRTERGDSAVYLCASPHGGQVLQETQYFGPGTRLLVL.

J is TRBJ2-5 and V is TRBV13; 7 nucleotides match TRBD1. The V segment lost 5 bases and the J segment 5 bases; nucleotides outside the gene matches: 11. Germline CDR1 PRHDT, CDR2 FYEKMQ (reference sequence). The CDR3 covers 15 residues. In DNA, the CDR3 is TGTGCCAGCAGCATGGACAGGCCGGGTAGTGAGACCCAGTACTTC. Encoded protein: CASSMDRPGSETQYF.

In this sample, this clonotype turned up a few times. This sequence joins TRBV6-6 and TRBJ2-7; weak D call: TRBD2 (5 bases). Trimming stripped 6 bases from V and 3 bases from J, with 12 bases between. This CDR3 is 13 amino acids long. Germline CDR1 MNHNY, CDR2 SVGAGI (reference sequence). The CDR3 loop is CASSTGELYEQYF. For the CDR3, the DNA is TGTGCCAGCAGCACCGGGGAACTCTACGAGCAGTACTTC.

This clonotype was found many times. The rearrangement links TRBV7-6 to TRBJ2-2; tentatively, D is TRBD1 (6 bases). V gave up 5 bases and J gave up 0 bases, with 10 bases separating them. Germline values: CDR1 SGHVS, CDR2 FNYEAQ. The CDR3 has 15 residues. DNA for the CDR3: TGTGCCAGCAGCACCAGGGGTACGAACACCGGGGAGCTGTTTTTT. Its translation: CASSTRGTNTGELFF.

The chain combines TRBV6-2 or TRBV6-3 with TRBJ2-2; 11 bases align to TRBD2. Germline CDR1 reads MNHEY; CDR2 reads SVGEGT. The CDR3 length is 17 residues. V gave up 2 bases and J gave up 7 bases; unmatched junction bases: 9. As DNA, the CDR3 is TGTGCCAGCAGTTACCGGGGACTAGCGGTTCGGAGCGGGGAGCTGTTTTTT. Amino acids: CASSYRGLAVRSGELFF.

This clonotype was detected many times. V usage is TRBV20-1 and J usage is TRBJ2-3; D unclear. This CDR3 region has 14 residues. Germline CDR1 reads DFQATT; CDR2 reads SNEGSKA (reference sequence). V was clipped by 6 bases and J by 0 bases, with 13 bases between them. The CDR3 sequence is CSAPDTPSTDTQYF. Written as DNA, the CDR3 is TGCAGTGCCCCTGACACCCCTAGCACAGATACGCAGTATTTT.

The chain is built from TRBV29-1 and TRBJ2-2; 9 bases are shared with TRBD2. V shed 5 bases, J shed 4 bases, and the junction held 5 bases outside the gene matches. This CDR3 contains 14 residues. Germline V CDR1 and CDR2: SQVTM, ANQGSEA. The CDR3 region has the DNA TGCAGCGTTTCGCGGGGGGGCGGCACCGGGGAGCTGTTTTTT. It codes for CSVSRGGGTGELFF.

The CDR3 coding sequence is TGCGCCAGCACCGACAACAATCAGCCCCAGCATTTT. It encodes CASTDNNQPQHF. The chain employs TRBV5-1 and TRBJ1-5; D remains ambiguous. From germline, CDR1 is SGHRS and CDR2 YFSETQ. V lost 6 bases to trimming and J lost 3 bases, with 7 bases between them. The CDR3 runs to 12 residues.

The genes are TRBV4-1 and TRBJ2-7, with TRBD2 matching over 10 bases. Germline assignment: CDR1 MGHRA and CDR2 YSYEKL. V gave up 4 bases and J gave up 10 bases; unmatched junction bases: 7. The CDR3 consists of 13 residues. As DNA, the CDR3 is TGCGCCAGCAGCCTGGGGACTAGCGACTTCCAGTACTTC. Translated: CASSLGTSDFQYF.

With respect to this clonotype: A read error may produce the germline difference seen at one junction end. The J gene is TRBJ2-1, the V gene TRBV7-7, with 9 bases fitting TRBD2. The CDR3 loop spans 15 amino acids. Per the germline V gene, CDR1 is SSHAT and CDR2 is FNYEAQ (reference sequence). CDR3 sequence (DNA): TGTGCTAGCAGCTTAGCGCGCGGGGGGGCAAATGAGCAGTTCTTC. It codes for CASSLARGGANEQFF. Full variable domain (remainder filled in from reference TRBV7-7 and TRBJ2-1): GAGVSQSPRYKVTKRGQDVTLRCDPISSHATLYWYQQALGQGPEFLTYFNYEAQPDKSGLPSDRFSAERPEGSISTLTIQRTEQRDSAMYRCASSLARGGANEQFFGPGTRLTVL.

This chain uses TRBV20-1 with TRBJ2-5; D gene ambiguous. The germline V gene has CDR1 DFQATT and CDR2 SNEGSKA (reference sequence). V lost 2 bases and J 4 bases, leaving 8 bases between the germline ends. The CDR3 is 12 residues long. The CDR3 DNA is TGCAGTGCTAGAAGCGACCCAGAGACCCAGTACTTC. Protein: CSARSDPETQYF.